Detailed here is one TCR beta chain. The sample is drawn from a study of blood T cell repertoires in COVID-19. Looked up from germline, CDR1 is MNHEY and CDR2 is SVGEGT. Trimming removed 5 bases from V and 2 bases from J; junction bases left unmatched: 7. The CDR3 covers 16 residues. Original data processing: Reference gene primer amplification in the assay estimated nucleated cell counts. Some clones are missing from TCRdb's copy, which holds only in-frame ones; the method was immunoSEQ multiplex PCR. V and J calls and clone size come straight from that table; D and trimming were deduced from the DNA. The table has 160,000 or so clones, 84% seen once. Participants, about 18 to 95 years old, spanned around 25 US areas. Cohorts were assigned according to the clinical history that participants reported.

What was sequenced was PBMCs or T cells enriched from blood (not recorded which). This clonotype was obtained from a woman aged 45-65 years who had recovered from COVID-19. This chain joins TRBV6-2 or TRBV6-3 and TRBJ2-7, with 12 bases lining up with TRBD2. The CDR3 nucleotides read TGTGCCAGCAGTCCCCCACTAGCGGGGGGACCCTACGAGCAGTACTTC. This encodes CASSPPLAGGPYEQYF.